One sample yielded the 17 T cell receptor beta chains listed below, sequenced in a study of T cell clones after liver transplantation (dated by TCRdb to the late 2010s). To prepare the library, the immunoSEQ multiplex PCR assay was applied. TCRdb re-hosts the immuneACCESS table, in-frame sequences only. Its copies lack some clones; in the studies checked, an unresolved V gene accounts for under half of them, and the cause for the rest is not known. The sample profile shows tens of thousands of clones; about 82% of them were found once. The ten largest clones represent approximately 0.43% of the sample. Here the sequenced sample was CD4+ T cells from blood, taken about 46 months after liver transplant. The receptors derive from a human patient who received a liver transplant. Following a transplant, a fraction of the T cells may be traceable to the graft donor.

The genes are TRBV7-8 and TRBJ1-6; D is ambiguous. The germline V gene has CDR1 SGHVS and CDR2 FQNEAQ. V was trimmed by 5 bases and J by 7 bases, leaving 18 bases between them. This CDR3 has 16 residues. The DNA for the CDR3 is TGTGCCAGCAGCCCGGGCCCGGTCAGTCTAAATTCACCCCTCCACTTT. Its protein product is CASSPGPVSLNSPLHF.

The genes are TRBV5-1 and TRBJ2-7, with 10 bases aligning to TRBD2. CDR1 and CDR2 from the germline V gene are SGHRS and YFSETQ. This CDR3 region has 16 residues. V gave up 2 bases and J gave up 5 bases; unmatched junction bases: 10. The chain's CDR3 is CASSFSTSLAGDEQYF. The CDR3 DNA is TGCGCCAGCAGCTTCTCGACTTCCCTAGCGGGAGACGAGCAGTACTTC.

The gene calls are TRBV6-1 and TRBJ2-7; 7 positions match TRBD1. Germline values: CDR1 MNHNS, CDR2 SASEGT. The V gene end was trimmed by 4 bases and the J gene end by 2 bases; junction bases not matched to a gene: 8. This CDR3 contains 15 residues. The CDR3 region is CASSGGGQRTYEQYF. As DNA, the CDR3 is TGTGCCAGCAGTGGAGGGGGACAGAGAACCTACGAGCAGTACTTC.

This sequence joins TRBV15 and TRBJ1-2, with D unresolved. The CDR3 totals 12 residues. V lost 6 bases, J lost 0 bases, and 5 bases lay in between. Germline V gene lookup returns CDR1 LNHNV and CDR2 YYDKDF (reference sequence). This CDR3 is CATSLANYGYTF. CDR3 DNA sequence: TGTGCCACCAGTTTAGCTAACTATGGCTACACCTTC. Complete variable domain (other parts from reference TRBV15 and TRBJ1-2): DAMVIQNPRYQVTQFGKPVTLSCSQTLNHNVMYWYQQKSSQAPKLLFHYYDKDFNNEADTPDNFQSRRPNTSFCFLDIRSPGLGDTAMYLCATSLANYGYTFGSGTRLTVV.

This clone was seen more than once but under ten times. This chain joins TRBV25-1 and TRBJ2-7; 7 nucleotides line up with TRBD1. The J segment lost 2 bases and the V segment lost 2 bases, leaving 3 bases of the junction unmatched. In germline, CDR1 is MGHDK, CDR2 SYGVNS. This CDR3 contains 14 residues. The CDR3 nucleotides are TGTGCCAGCAGTGAAGGGACAGAGGCCTACGAGCAGTACTTC. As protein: CASSEGTEAYEQYF.

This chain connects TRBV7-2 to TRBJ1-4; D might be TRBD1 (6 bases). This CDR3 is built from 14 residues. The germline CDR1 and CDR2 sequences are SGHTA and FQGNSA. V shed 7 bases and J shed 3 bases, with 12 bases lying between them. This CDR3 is CASTWGAANEKLFF. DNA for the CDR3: TGTGCCAGCACGTGGGGGGCAGCTAATGAAAAACTGTTTTTT. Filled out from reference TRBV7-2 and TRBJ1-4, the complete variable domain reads GAGVSQSPSNKVTEKGKDVELRCDPISGHTALYWYRQSLGQGLEFLIYFQGNSAPDKSGLPSDRFSAERTGGSVSTLTIQRTQQEDSAVYLCASTWGAANEKLFFGSGTQLSVL.

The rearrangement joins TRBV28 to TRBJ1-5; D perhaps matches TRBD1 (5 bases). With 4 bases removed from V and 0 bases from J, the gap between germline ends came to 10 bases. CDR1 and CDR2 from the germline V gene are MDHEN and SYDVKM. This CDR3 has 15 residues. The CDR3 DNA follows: TGTGCCAGCAGTTCCTCCGGGGGTAGCAATCAGCCCCAGCATTTT. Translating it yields CASSSSGGSNQPQHF.

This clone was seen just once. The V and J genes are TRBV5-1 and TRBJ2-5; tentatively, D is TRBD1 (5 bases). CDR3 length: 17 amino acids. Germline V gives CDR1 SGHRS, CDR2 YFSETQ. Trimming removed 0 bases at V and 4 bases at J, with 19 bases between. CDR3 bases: TGCGCCAGCAGCTTGGGTGCATTGGGGCAATTGGGAGAGACCCAGTACTTC. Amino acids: CASSLGALGQLGETQYF.

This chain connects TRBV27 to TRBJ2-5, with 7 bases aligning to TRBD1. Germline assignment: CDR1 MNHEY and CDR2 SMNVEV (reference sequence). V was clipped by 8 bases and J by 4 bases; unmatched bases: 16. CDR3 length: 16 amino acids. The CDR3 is CASGLTQGMKIETQYF. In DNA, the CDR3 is TGTGCCAGCGGGCTCACACAGGGGATGAAGATAGAGACCCAGTACTTC.

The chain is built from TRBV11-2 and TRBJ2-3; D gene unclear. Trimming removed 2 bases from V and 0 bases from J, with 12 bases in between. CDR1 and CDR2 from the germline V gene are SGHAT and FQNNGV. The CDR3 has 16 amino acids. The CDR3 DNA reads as TGTGCCAGCAGCTTAAGGTTCTTCGCTAGCACAGATACGCAGTATTTT. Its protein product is CASSLRFFASTDTQYF.

CDR3 region: CASSLTAPGQGARVAFF. The CDR3 region has the DNA TGTGCCAGCAGCTTAACAGCCCCGGGACAGGGGGCGAGAGTGGCGTTCTTC. The chain recombines TRBV7-3 with TRBJ2-1; 12 nucleotides match TRBD1. Germline V CDR1 and CDR2: SGHTA, FQGTGA. The CDR3 covers 17 residues. V gave up 0 bases and J gave up 15 bases; unmatched junction bases: 15.

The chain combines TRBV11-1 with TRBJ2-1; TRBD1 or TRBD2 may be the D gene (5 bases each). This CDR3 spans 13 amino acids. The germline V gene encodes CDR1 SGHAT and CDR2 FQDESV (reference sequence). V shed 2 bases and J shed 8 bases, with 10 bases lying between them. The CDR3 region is CASSLRLGDEQFF. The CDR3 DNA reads TGTGCCAGCAGCTTACGTCTGGGGGATGAGCAGTTCTTC.

CDR3 amino acids: CASSLGGVSTDTQYF. The CDR3 DNA sequence: TGTGCCAGCAGCTTGGGGGGTGTTAGCACAGATACGCAGTATTTT. This chain joins TRBV5-8 and TRBJ2-3, with D hard to call. Trimming took 0 bases from V and 0 from J, leaving 8 bases between them. Per germline, CDR1 SGHTS and CDR2 YDEGEE. There are 15 residues in the CDR3.

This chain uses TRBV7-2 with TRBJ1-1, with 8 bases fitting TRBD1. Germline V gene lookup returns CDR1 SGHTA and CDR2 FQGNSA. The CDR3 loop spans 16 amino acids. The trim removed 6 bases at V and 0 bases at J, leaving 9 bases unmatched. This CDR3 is CASSSFPRGLNTEAFF. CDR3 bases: TGTGCCAGCAGTTCCTTTCCCAGGGGGCTGAACACTGAAGCTTTCTTT.

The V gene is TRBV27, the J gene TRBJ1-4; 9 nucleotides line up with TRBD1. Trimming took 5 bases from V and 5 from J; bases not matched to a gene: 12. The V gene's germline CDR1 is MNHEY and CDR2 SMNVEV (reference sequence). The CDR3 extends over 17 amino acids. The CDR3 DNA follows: TGTGCCAGCAGTCACTACAGGGGGCAGGAGGGGAATGAAAAACTGTTTTTT. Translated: CASSHYRGQEGNEKLFF.

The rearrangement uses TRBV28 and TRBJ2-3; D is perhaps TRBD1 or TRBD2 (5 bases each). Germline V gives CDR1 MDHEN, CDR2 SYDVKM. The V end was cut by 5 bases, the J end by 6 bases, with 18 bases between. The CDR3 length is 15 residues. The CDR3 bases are TGTGCCAGCAGTATTACCACCGGGGCAGCCGATACGCAGTATTTT. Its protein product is CASSITTGAADTQYF. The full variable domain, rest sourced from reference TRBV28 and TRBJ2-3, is DVKVTQSSRYLVKRTGEKVFLECVQDMDHENMFWYRQDPGLGLRLIYFSYDVKMKEKGDIPEGYSVSREKKERFSLILESASTNQTSMYLCASSITTGAADTQYFGPGTRLTVL.

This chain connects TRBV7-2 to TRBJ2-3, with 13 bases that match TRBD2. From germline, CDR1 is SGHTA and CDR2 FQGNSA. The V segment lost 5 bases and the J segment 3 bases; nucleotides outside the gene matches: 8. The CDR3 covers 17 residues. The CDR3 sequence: CASSTSGLAGATDTQYF. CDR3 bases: TGTGCCAGCAGCACCTCCGGACTAGCGGGAGCAACAGATACGCAGTATTTT.